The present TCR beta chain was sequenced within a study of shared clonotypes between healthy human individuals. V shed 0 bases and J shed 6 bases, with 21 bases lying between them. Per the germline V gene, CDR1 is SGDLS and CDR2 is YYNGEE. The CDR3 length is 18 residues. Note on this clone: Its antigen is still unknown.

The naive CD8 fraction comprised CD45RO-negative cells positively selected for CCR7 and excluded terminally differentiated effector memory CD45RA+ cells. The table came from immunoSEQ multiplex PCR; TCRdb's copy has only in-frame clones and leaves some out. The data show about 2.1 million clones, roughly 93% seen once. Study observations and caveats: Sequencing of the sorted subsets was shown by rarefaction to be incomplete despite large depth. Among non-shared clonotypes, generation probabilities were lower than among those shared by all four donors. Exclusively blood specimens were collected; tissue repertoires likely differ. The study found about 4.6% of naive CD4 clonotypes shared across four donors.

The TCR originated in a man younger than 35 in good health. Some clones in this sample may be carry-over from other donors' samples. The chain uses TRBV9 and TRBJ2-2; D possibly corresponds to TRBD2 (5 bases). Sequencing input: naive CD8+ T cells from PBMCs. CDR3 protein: CASSVVITMSARAGELFF. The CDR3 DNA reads TGTGCCAGCAGCGTAGTAATCACCATGAGCGCGCGGGCCGGGGAGCTGTTTTTT. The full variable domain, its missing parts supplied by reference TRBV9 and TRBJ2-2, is DSGVTQTPKHLITATGQRVTLRCSPRSGDLSVYWYQQSLDQGLQFLIQYYNGEERAKGNILERFSAQQFPDLHSELNLSSLELGDSALYFCASSVVITMSARAGELFFGEGSRLTVL.